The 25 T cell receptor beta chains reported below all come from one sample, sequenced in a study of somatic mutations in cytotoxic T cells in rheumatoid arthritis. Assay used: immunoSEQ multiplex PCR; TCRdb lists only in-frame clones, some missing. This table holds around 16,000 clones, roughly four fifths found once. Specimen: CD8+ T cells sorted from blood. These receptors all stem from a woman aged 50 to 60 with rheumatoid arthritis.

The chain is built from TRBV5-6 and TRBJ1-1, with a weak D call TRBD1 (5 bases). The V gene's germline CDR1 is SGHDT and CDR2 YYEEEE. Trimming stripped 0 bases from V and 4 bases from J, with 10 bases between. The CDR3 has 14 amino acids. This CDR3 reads CASSLGIGATEAFF. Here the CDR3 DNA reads TGTGCCAGCAGCTTGGGTATCGGGGCCACTGAAGCTTTCTTT.

The CDR3 DNA is TGTGCCATCAGTGAGTCGGACAGGATGGTAATGACCGGGGAGCTGTTTTTT. Protein sequence: CAISESDRMVMTGELFF. The J gene is TRBJ2-2, the V gene TRBV10-3; 7 bases agree with TRBD1. The length of the CDR3 is 17 residues. Germline V lookup: CDR1 ENHRY, CDR2 SYGVKD. The ends lost 0 bases at V and 5 bases at J; junction bases unmatched: 9.

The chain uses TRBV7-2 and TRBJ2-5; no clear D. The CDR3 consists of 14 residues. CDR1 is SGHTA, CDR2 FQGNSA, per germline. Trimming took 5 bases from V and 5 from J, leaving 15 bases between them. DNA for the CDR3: TGTGCCAGCAGCATCGGACCCGGGCGGGAGACCCAGTACTTC. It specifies CASSIGPGRETQYF. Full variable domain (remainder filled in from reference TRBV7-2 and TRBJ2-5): GAGVSQSPSNKVTEKGKDVELRCDPISGHTALYWYRQSLGQGLEFLIYFQGNSAPDKSGLPSDRFSAERTGGSVSTLTIQRTQQEDSAVYLCASSIGPGRETQYFGPGTRLLVL.

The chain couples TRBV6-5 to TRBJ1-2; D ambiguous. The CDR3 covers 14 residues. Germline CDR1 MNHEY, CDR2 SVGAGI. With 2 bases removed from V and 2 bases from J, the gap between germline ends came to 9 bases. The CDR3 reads CASSYGPGNYGYTF. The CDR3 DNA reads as TGTGCCAGCAGTTACGGCCCAGGCAACTATGGCTACACCTTC.

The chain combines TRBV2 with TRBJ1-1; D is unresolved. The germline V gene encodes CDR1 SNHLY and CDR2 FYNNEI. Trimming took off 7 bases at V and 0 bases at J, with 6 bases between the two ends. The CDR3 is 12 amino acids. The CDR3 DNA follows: TGTGCCAGCATCGGGATGAACACTGAAGCTTTCTTT. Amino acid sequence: CASIGMNTEAFF.

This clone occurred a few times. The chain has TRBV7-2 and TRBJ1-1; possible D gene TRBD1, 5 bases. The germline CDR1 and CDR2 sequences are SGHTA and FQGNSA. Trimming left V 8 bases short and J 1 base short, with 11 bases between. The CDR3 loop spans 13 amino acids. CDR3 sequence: CASGLGTNTEAFF. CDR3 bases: TGTGCCAGCGGATTAGGGACGAACACTGAAGCTTTCTTT.

The CDR3: CASSFIRTNTEAFF. In DNA form, the CDR3 reads TGTGCCAGCAGTTTTATACGGACGAACACTGAAGCTTTCTTT. The genes are TRBV27 and TRBJ1-1; D gene unclear. V shed 3 bases and J shed 1 base, with 9 bases lying between them. The CDR3 covers 14 residues. Germline V gives CDR1 MNHEY, CDR2 SMNVEV (reference sequence).

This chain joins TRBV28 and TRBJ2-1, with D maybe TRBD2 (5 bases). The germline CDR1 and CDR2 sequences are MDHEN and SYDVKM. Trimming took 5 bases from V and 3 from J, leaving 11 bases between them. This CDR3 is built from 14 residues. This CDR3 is CASSLHRDYNEQFF. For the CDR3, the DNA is TGTGCCAGCAGTCTACACCGGGACTACAATGAGCAGTTCTTC.

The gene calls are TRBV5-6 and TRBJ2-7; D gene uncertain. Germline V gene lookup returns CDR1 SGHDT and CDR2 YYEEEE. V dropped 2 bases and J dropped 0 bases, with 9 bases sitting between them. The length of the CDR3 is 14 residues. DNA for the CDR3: TGTGCCAGCAGCTTTCTGGGTAGCTCCTACGAGCAGTACTTC. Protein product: CASSFLGSSYEQYF.

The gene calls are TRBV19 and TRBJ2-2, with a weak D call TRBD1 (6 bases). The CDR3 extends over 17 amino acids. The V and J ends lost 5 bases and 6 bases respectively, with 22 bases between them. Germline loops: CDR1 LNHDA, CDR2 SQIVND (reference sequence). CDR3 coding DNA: TGTGCCAGTAGTTCCAACAGGGATATGGTCCTCCCCGGGGAGCTGTTTTTT. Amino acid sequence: CASSSNRDMVLPGELFF.

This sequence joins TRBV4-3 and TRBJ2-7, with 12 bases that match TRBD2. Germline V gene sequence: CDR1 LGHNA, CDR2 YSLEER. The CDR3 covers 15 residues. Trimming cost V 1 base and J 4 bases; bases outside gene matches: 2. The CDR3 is CASSQGLAGGYEQYF. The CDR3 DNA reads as TGCGCCAGCAGCCAAGGTCTAGCGGGAGGGTACGAGCAGTACTTC.

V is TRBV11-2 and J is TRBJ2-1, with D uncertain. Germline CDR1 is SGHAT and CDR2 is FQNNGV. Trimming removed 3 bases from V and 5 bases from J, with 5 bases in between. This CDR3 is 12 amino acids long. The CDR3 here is CASSFSNNEQFF. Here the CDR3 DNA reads TGTGCCAGCAGCTTTTCCAACAATGAGCAGTTCTTC.

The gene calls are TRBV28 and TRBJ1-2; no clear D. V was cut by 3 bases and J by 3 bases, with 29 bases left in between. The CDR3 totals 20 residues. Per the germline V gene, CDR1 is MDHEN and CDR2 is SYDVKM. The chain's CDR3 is CASSFNSPRGTRPGDYGYTF. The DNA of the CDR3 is TGTGCCAGCAGTTTTAATTCCCCACGTGGTACTCGACCTGGGGACTATGGCTACACCTTC.

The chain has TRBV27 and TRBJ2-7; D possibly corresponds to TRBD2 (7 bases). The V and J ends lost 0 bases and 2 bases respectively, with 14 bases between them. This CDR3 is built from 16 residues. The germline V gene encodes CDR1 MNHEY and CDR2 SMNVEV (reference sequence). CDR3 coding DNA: TGTGCCAGCAGTTTATCGGCGGGGGCCCGACCCTACGAGCAGTACTTC. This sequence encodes CASSLSAGARPYEQYF.

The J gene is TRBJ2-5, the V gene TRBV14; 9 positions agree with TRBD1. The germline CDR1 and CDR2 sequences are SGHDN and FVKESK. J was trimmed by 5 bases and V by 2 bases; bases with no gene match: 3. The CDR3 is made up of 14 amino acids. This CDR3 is CASSQYDRGETQYF. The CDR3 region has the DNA TGTGCCAGCAGCCAATACGACAGGGGGGAGACCCAGTACTTC.

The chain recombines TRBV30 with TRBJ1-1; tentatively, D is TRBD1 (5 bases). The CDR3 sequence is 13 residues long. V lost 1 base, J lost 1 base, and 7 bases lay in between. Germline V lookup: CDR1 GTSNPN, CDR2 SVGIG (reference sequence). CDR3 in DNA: TGTGCCTGGAGTGGGGACGCGAACACTGAAGCTTTCTTT. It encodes CAWSGDANTEAFF.

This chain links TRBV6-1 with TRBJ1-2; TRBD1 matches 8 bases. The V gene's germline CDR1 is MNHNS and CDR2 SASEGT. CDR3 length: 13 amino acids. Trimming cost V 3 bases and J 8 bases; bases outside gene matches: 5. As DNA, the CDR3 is TGTGCCAGCAGTGACAGGGGGCTTGAGGGCTACACCTTC. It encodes CASSDRGLEGYTF.

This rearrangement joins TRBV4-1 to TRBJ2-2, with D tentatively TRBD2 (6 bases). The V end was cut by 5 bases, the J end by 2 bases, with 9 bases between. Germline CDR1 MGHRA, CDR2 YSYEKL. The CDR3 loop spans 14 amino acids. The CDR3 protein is CASSVGSNTGELFF. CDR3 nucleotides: TGCGCCAGCAGCGTCGGGAGTAACACCGGGGAGCTGTTTTTT.

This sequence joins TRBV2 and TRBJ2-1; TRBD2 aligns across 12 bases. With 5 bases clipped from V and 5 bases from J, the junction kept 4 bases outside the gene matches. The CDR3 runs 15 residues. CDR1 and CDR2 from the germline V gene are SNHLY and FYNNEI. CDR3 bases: TGTGCCAGCAGTCTGACTAGCGGGGGAGACAATGAGCAGTTCTTC. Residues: CASSLTSGGDNEQFF.

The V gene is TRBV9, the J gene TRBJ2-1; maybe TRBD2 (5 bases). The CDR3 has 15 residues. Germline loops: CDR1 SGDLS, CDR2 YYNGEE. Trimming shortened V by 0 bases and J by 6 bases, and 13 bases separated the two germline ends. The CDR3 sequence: CASSVASLGLNEQFF. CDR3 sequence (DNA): TGTGCCAGCAGCGTAGCTTCACTAGGGCTCAATGAGCAGTTCTTC. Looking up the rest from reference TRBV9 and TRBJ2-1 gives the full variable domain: DSGVTQTPKHLITATGQRVTLRCSPRSGDLSVYWYQQSLDQGLQFLIQYYNGEERAKGNILERFSAQQFPDLHSELNLSSLELGDSALYFCASSVASLGLNEQFFGPGTRLTVL.

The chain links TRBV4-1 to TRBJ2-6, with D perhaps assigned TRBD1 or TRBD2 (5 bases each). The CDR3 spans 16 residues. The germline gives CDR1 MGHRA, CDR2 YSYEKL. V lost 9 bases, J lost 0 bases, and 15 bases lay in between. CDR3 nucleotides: TGCGCCAGTAGCGAACAGGAGAGCTCTGGGGCCAACGTCCTGACTTTC. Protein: CASSEQESSGANVLTF.

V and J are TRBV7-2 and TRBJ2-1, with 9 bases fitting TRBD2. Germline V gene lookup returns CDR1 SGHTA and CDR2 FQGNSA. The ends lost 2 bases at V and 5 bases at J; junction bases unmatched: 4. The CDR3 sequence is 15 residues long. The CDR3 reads CASSLLAGKNNEQFF. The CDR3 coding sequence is TGTGCCAGCAGCTTACTAGCGGGAAAGAACAATGAGCAGTTCTTC.

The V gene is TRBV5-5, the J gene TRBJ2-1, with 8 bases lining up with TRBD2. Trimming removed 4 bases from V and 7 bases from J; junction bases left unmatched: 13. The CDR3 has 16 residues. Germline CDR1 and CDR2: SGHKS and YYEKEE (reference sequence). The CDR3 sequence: CASSPRGSGEYNEQFF. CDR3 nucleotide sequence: TGTGCCAGCAGCCCCCGTGGTAGCGGGGAGTATAATGAGCAGTTCTTC.

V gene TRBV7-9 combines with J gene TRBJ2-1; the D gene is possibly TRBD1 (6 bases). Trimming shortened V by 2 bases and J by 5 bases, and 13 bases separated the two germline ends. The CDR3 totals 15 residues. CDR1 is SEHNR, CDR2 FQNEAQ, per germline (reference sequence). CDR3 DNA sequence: TGTGCCAGCAGCTTAAGGAAGACAGGAAACAATGAGCAGTTCTTC. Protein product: CASSLRKTGNNEQFF.

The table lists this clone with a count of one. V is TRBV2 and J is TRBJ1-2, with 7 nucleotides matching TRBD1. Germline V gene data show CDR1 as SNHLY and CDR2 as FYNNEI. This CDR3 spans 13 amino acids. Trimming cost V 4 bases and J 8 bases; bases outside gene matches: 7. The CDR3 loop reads CASSGTGHEGYTF. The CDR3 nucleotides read TGTGCCAGCAGTGGGACAGGTCATGAGGGCTACACCTTC.